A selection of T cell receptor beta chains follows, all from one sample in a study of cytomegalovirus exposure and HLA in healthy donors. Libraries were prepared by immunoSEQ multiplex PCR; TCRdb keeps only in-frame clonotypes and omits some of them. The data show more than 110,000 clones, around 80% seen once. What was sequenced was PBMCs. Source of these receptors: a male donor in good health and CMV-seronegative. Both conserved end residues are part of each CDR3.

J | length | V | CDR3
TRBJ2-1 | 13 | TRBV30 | CAWETGSYNEQFF
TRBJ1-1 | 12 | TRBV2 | CASSDRNTEAFF
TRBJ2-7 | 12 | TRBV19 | CASSLVRGKQYF
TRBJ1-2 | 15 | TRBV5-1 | CASSWGQVEGDGYTF
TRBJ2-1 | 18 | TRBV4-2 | CASSREVGGASSYNEQFF
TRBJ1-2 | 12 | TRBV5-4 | CASSPGTAVYTF
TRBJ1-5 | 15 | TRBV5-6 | CASSLGGGPNQPQHF
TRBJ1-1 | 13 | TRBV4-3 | CASSQDRGTEAFF
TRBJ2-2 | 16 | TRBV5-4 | CASSWGGGANTGELFF
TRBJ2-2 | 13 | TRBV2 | CASVETYSGELFF
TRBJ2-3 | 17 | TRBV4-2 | CASSPSISGVWTDTQYF
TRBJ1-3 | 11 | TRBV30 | CAWSARNTIYF
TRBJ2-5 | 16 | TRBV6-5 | CASSSGTGMYQETQYF
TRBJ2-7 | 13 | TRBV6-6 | CASSYEGVYEQYF
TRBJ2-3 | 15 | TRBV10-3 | CAIRDSETSTDTQYF
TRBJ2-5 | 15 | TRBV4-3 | CASSQRRDRRTRQYF
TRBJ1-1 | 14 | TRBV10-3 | CAIRGTGRNTEAFF
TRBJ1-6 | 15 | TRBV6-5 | CASSLGGQGGSPLHF
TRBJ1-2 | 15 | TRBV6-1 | CASRGQGATNYGYTF
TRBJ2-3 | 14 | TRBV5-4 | CASSLAGRTDTQYF
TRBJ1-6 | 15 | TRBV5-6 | CASRQGVISNSPLHF
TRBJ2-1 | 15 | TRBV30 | CAWSAYRGSNNEQFF
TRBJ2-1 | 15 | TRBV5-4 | CASSLASGAFNEQFF
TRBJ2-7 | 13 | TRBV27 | CASSTTGAEEQYF
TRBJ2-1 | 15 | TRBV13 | CASSSGLPPHNEQFF
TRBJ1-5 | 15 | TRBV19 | CASSTRTTGNAAQHF
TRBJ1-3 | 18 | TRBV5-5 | CASSLGPGTGQVGNTIYF
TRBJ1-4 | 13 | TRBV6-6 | CASTENDGEKLFF
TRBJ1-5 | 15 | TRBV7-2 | CASSFRGGGNQPQHF
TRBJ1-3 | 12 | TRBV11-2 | CASSSSGDTIYF
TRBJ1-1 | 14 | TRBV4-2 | CASSLKGVSREAFF
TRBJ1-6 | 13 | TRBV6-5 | CASSYKPNSPLHF
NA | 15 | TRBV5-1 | CASSTGTGALYEQYF
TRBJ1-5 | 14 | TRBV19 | CASSIGTGNQPQHF
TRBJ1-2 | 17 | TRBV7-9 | CASSPVGGDRESYGYTF
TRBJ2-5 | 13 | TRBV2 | CASSGGASETQYF
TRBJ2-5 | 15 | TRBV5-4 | CASSFTGAMGETQYF
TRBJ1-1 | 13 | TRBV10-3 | CAIRATGDTEAFF
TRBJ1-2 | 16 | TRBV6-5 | CASSYGFGTGGYGYTF
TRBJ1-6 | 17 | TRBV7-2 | CASSLVAGQGRNSPLHF
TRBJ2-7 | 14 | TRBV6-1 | CASRSGVNLYEQYF
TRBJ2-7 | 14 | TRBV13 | CASSFISPAYEQYF
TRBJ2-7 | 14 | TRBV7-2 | CASSLFQGADEQYF
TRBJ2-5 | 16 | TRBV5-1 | CASSLGPKGAQETQYF
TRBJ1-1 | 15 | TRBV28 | CASSLRPQGNTEAFF
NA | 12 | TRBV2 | CASSAAQYEQYF
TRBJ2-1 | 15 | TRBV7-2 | CASSPKGRDYNEQFF
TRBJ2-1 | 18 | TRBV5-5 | CASSLLAGGPYSYNEQFF